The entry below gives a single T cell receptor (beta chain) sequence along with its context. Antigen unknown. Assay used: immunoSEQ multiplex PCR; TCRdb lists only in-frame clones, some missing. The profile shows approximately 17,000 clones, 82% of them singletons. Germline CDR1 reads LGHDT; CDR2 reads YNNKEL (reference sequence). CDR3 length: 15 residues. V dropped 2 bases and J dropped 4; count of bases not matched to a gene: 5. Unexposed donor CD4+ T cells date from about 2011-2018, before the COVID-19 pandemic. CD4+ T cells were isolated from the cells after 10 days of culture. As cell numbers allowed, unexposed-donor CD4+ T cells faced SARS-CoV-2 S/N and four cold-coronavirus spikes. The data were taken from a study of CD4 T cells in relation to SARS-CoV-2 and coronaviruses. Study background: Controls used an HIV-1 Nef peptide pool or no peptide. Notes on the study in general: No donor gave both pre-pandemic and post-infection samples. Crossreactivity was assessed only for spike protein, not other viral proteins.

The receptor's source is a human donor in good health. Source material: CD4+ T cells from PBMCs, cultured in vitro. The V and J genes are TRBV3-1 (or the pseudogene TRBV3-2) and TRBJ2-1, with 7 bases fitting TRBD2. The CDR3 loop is CASSQSGGTYNEQFF. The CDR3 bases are TGTGCCAGCAGCCAATCGGGAGGCACGTACAATGAGCAGTTCTTC.